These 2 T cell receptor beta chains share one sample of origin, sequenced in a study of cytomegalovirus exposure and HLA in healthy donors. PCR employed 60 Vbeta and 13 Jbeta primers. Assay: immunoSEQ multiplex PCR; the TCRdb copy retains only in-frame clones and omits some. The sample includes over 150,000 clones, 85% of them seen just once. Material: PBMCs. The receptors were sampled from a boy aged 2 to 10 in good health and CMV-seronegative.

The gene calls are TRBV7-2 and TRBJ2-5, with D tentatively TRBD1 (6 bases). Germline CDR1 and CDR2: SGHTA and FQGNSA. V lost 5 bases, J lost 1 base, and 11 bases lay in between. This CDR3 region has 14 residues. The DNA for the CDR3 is TGTGCCAGCAGCCCCACAGGGCTCCAAGAGACCCAGTACTTC. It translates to CASSPTGLQETQYF.

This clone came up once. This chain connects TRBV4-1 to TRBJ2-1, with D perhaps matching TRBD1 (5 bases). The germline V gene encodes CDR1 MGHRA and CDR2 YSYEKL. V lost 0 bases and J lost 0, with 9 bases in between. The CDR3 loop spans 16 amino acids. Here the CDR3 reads CASSQDPGNSYNEQFF. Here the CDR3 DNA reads TGCGCCAGCAGCCAAGATCCAGGGAACTCCTACAATGAGCAGTTCTTC.